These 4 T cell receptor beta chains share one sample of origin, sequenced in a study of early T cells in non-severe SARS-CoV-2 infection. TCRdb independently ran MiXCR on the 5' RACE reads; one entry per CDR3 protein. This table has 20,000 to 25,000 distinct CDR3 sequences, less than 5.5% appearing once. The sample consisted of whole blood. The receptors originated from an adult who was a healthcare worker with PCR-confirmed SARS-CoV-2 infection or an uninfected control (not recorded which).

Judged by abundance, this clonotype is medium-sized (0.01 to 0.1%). The chain's CDR3 is CASSPPTGKDGYTF. The CDR3 nucleotides are TGCGCCAGCAGCCCCCCGACGGGGAAGGATGGCTACACCTTC. The J gene is TRBJ1-2, the V gene TRBV5-1; D gene uncertain. Trimming took 4 bases from V and 6 from J, leaving 16 bases between them. The CDR3 is 14 residues long. Germline V gene lookup returns CDR1 SGHRS and CDR2 YFSETQ. Complete variable domain (other parts from reference TRBV5-1 and TRBJ1-2): KAGVTQTPRYLIKTRGQQVTLSCSPISGHRSVSWYQQTPGQGLQFLFEYFSETQRNKGNFPGRFSGRQFSNSRSEMNVSTLELGDSALYLCASSPPTGKDGYTFGSGTRLTVV.

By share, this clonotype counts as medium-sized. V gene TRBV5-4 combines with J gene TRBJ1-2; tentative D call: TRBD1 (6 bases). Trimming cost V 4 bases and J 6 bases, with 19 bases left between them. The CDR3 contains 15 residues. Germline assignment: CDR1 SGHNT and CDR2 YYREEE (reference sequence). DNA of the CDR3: TGTGCCAGCAGCGCAGAACAGGGCGTTGGAGATGGCTACACCTTC. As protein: CASSAEQGVGDGYTF.

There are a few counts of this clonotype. The CDR3 is CASSSPLRARSTGELFF. The DNA for the CDR3 is TGTGCCAGCAGTAGCCCCCTCAGGGCCCGGAGCACCGGGGAGCTGTTTTTT. This chain links TRBV28 with TRBJ2-2; possible D gene TRBD1, 5 bases. The germline gives CDR1 MDHEN, CDR2 SYDVKM. The V end was cut by 5 bases, the J end by 4 bases, with 20 bases between. The CDR3 is made up of 17 amino acids.

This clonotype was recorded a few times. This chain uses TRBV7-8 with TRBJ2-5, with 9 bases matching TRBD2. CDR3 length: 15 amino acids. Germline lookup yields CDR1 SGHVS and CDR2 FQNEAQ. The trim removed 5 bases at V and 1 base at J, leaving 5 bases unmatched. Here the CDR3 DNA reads TGTGCCAGCAGCACGAGCGGGGGGTTCCAAGAGACCCAGTACTTC. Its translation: CASSTSGGFQETQYF.